The T cell receptor (beta chain) described here comes from a study of blood T cell repertoires in COVID-19 (dated by TCRdb to the early 2020s). Context from the whole study: The collaborator samples originated in the United States, Italy and Spain and spanned the acute and convalescent phases of COVID-19. The prospective study material was composed of cDNA or gDNA derived from T cells, B-cell-depleted T cells, or PBMCs. The dataset comprised deeply sampled blood TCRbeta repertoires from subjects exposed to, actively infected with, or recovered from COVID-19. A freely available public database, intended as a resource for researchers studying the immune response to SARS-CoV-2, is where the repertoires were released. Samples came from the ongoing ImmuneRACE study (first 160 participants) plus 1,254 subjects from 6 global collaborators. Sample metadata almost always included a de-identified subject ID, COVID-19 status, age in years and sex. Where available, HLA class I and class II types were taken from metadata supplied by the sample provider and were not determined by assay-based typing. General findings and caveats noted by the study authors: The quantity of clinical and demographic metadata differed by source and by participant and was supplied without curation.

Taken from cysteine to phenylalanine, the CDR3 has 15 residues. Only the CDR3 region is kept as DNA, spanning 45 bases read in frame from base 1. CDR1 and CDR2 were assigned from the germline V gene as SGHTA and FQGNSA. Trimming accounts for 4 bases at V and 0 bases at J, while the number of junction bases matched to no gene is 5. Each collaborating institution followed its own protocols to collect whole blood in K2EDTA tubes. For TCRbeta analysis, collaborators shipped samples in one of three forms: frozen whole blood, isolated PBMCs, or DNA extracted from either of those sample types. TCRbeta CDR3 regions were amplified from genomic DNA using the immunoSEQ Assay, a bias-controlled multiplex PCR. In the source study's methods: Nucleated cell counts per sample were estimated from amplification of reference gene primers within the assay. Sequence reads were collapsed and filtered to measure the absolute abundance of every unique TCRbeta CDR3 rearrangement. For each sample, productive Simpson clonality was calculated as the square root of Simpson's diversity index over productive rearrangements. TCRdb retrieved this table from immuneACCESS and kept in-frame rearrangements only. Not all clones are present; in checked studies, unresolved V genes account for under half, and no reason is known for the remainder. V, J and clone size derive from that table, while D and trimming were established from the DNA sequence. The sample profile shows nearly 200,000 clones; roughly nine tenths of them were found once. Together, the top ten hold 0.75% to 0.9% of the sample.

In this sample, this clone turned up a few times. It has no known antigen specificity. No base quality information exists; no much larger clone differs at one position. The chain employs TRBV7-2 and TRBJ1-1; 7 nucleotides in the junction match TRBD1. The sample taken for sequencing was peripheral blood. This sequence was found in a woman aged 70 to 79 with acute or convalescent COVID-19. Read as DNA, the sequence is TGTGCCAGCAGCTGGGACAGCCAAGTGAACACTGAAGCTTTCTTT. Protein translation: CASSWDSQVNTEAFF. The variable domain in full, with residues beyond the CDR3 obtained from the reference TRBV7-2 and TRBJ1-1 genes, is GAGVSQSPSNKVTEKGKDVELRCDPISGHTALYWYRQSLGQGLEFLIYFQGNSAPDKSGLPSDRFSAERTGGSVSTLTIQRTQQEDSAVYLCASSWDSQVNTEAFFGQGTRLTVV.